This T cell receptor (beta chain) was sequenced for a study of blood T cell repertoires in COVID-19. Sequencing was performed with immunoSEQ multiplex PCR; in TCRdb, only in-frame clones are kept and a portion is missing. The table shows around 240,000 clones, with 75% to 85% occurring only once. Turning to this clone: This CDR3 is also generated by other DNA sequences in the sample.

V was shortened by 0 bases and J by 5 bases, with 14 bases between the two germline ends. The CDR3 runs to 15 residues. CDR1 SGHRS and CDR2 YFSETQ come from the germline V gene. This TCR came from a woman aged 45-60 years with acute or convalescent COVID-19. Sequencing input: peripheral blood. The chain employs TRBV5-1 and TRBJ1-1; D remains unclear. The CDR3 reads CASSLALQVNTEAFF. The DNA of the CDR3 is TGCGCCAGCAGCTTGGCCTTGCAGGTCAATACTGAAGCTTTCTTT. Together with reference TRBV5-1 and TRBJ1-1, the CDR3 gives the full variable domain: KAGVTQTPRYLIKTRGQQVTLSCSPISGHRSVSWYQQTPGQGLQFLFEYFSETQRNKGNFPGRFSGRQFSNSRSEMNVSTLELGDSALYLCASSLALQVNTEAFFGQGTRLTVV.